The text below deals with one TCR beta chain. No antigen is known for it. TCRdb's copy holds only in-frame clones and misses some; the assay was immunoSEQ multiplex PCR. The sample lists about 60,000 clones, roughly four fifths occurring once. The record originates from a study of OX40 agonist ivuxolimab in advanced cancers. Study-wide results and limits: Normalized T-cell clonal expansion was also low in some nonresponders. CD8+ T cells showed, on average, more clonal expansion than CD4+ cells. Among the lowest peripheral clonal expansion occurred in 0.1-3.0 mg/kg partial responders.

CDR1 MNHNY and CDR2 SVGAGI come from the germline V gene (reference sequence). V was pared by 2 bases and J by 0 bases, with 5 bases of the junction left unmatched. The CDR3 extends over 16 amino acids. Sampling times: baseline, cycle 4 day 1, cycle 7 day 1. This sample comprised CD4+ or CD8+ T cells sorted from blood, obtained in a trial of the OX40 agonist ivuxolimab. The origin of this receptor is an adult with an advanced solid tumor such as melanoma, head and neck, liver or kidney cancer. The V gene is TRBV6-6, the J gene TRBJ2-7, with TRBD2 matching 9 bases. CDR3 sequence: CASSYPSAGGSYEQYF. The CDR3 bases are TGTGCCAGCAGTTACCCGTCAGCGGGAGGCTCCTACGAGCAGTACTTC.